This T cell receptor (beta chain) was identified during a study of blood T cell repertoires in COVID-19. The overall study: Samples taken during acute and convalescent COVID-19 were collected in the United States, Italy and Spain.

Some clones are missing from TCRdb's copy, which holds only in-frame ones; the method was immunoSEQ multiplex PCR. This table holds hundreds of thousands of clones, 82% found once. What the recovered Cohort 3 donors had was two negative PCRs, clearance, or symptom resolution. The length of the CDR3 is 13 residues. Germline V gene sequence: CDR1 SGHTA, CDR2 FQGNSA. Between the trimmed V and J ends, which lost 1 base and 5 bases, there was a span of 8 bases. This clone was observed a single time. This chain uses TRBV7-2 with TRBJ1-2, with no clear D. The TCR originated in a woman aged 60-75 years who had recovered from COVID-19. Source material: PBMCs or T cells enriched from blood (not recorded which). As DNA, the CDR3 is TGTGCCAGCAGCTTAGGTCCTGAGTATGGCTACACCTTC. It encodes CASSLGPEYGYTF.